Shown below are 5 T cell receptor beta chains from a single sample sequenced in a study of blood T cell repertoires in COVID-19. Profiled with immunoSEQ multiplex PCR; TCRdb holds only in-frame clones, not every one. The table lists 330,000 or so clones, approximately 89% of them singletons, with 3.5% to 4% in the top ten. The source material was peripheral blood. All receptors derive from an older woman with COVID-19, enrolled during active disease.

This rearrangement joins TRBV29-1 to TRBJ2-1; the D is unclear. The V and J ends lost 2 bases and 2 bases respectively, with 10 bases between them. This CDR3 region has 14 residues. Germline CDR1 reads SQVTM; CDR2 reads ANQGSEA. CDR3 protein: CSVESVETYNEQFF. The CDR3, as DNA: TGCAGCGTTGAAAGCGTGGAAACCTACAATGAGCAGTTCTTC.

The CDR3 DNA reads TGCGCCAGCAGTTCCGGACAGTTTTCCATGAACACTGAAGCTTTCTTT. Translating gives CASSSGQFSMNTEAFF. The chain recombines TRBV5-1 with TRBJ1-1; tentatively, D is TRBD1 (6 bases). There are 16 residues in the CDR3. Trimming took 5 bases from V and 0 from J, leaving 17 bases between them. Looked up from germline, CDR1 is SGHRS and CDR2 is YFSETQ. The full variable domain, its missing parts supplied by reference TRBV5-1 and TRBJ1-1, is KAGVTQTPRYLIKTRGQQVTLSCSPISGHRSVSWYQQTPGQGLQFLFEYFSETQRNKGNFPGRFSGRQFSNSRSEMNVSTLELGDSALYLCASSSGQFSMNTEAFFGQGTRLTVV.

The V and J genes are TRBV6-5 and TRBJ2-5; the match to TRBD2 covers 10 bases. Germline V lookup: CDR1 MNHEY, CDR2 SVGAGI. Trimming cost V 0 bases and J 7 bases; bases outside gene matches: 8. This CDR3 spans 16 amino acids. This CDR3 is CASSYSMLAGGGTQYF. In nucleotides, the CDR3 is TGTGCCAGCAGTTACTCGATGTTAGCGGGGGGAGGGACCCAGTACTTC.

The genes are TRBV18 and TRBJ2-2, with D perhaps TRBD1 (5 bases). The V end was cut by 3 bases, the J end by 4 bases, with 15 bases between. Germline CDR1 is KGHSH and CDR2 is LQKENI. CDR3 length: 16 amino acids. CDR3 DNA sequence: TGTGCCAGCTCACCCCTCCCCCAGGGATCCACCGGGGAGCTGTTTTTT. It yields the protein CASSPLPQGSTGELFF.

The chain joins TRBV19 to TRBJ1-5, with D possibly TRBD1 on 6 matching bases. The CDR3 consists of 15 residues. CDR1 is LNHDA and CDR2 is SQIVND in the germline V gene (reference sequence). The V and J ends lost 7 bases and 4 bases respectively, with 17 bases between them. CDR3 sequence (DNA): TGTGCCAGTACTCCACAGGGACTAAGTAATCAGCCCCAGCATTTT. This encodes CASTPQGLSNQPQHF.